Shown below are 3 T cell receptor beta chains from a single sample sequenced in a study of T cell responses to AZD1222 COVID-19 vaccine. The method was immunoSEQ multiplex PCR; TCRdb's version includes in-frame clones alone and lacks a portion of them. Of about 110,000 clones listed, roughly 87% were seen once; the top ten hold roughly a tenth. Sample: peripheral blood, taken on day 0 of AZD1222 vaccination. All receptors come from an adult in good health.

The chain carries TRBV19 and TRBJ1-3; D gene uncertain. This CDR3 contains 14 residues. Looked up from germline, CDR1 is LNHDA and CDR2 is SQIVND (reference sequence). V lost 8 bases to trimming and J lost 0 bases, with 11 bases between them. DNA of the CDR3: TGTGCCAGTCTGAGAACGAACTCTGGAAACACCATATATTTT. Residues: CASLRTNSGNTIYF.

The rearrangement uses TRBV9 and TRBJ1-1, with D possibly matching TRBD1 (6 bases). This CDR3 is 15 amino acids long. The germline V gene has CDR1 SGDLS and CDR2 YYNGEE. The V gene lost 5 bases and the J gene lost 0 bases, with 14 bases spanning the gap. CDR3 region: CASSLLTGMNTEAFF. CDR3 DNA: TGTGCCAGCAGTCTCCTTACAGGGATGAACACTGAAGCTTTCTTT.

V gene TRBV27 combines with J gene TRBJ1-5; tentatively, D is TRBD1 (6 bases). V lost 5 bases, J lost 1 base, and 9 bases lay in between. The CDR3 runs to 14 residues. Germline values: CDR1 MNHEY, CDR2 SMNVEV (reference sequence). The CDR3 DNA follows: TGTGCCAGCAGTCACAGGGAAAGCAATCAGCCCCAGCATTTT. It encodes CASSHRESNQPQHF.